Below, one T cell receptor beta chain is given with its context. Its antigen is not known. This CDR3 comprises 15 residues. The germline V and J ends were trimmed by 1 base and 1 base, with 10 bases remaining between them. Germline V lookup: CDR1 SGHAT, CDR2 FQNNGV. The data derive from a study of siplizumab effects on memory and regulatory T cells. The method was immunoSEQ multiplex PCR; TCRdb's version includes in-frame clones alone and lacks a portion of them. The sample lists about 91,000 clones, approximately 93% occurring once. Points from the study as a whole: Proliferating Tregs' suppressive function in siplizumab cultures went unconfirmed. Naive or memory phenotype assignment was not possible for roughly 75-96% of proliferating CD4+ or CD8+ clones. Where siplizumab was present, mappable alloreactive CD4+ clones averaged roughly 72% Treg-derived, compared with about 25% in controls.

The chain carries TRBV11-2 and TRBJ2-5; TRBD2 might be the D (6 bases). The sequence came from a human donor in good health. Input material: CD8+ T cells sorted from blood. CDR3 DNA sequence: TGTGCCAGCAGCTTAGGGGTGGGGGGCCAAGAGACCCAGTACTTC. Translation: CASSLGVGGQETQYF.